This TCR beta chain appears in the sequencing data of a study of cytomegalovirus exposure and HLA in healthy donors. Use of 60 Vbeta and 13 Jbeta primers characterized the PCR. Sequencing was performed with immunoSEQ multiplex PCR; in TCRdb, only in-frame clones are kept and a portion is missing. The top ten clones hold approximately 8.2% of a sample with roughly 100,000 clones, 76% of them seen once. Looked up from germline, CDR1 is SEHNR and CDR2 is FQNEAQ (reference sequence). This CDR3 spans 12 amino acids. V dropped 5 bases and J dropped 5 bases, with 6 bases sitting between them. A word on this clone: As yet, its antigen is unknown.

Whole-study findings and limits: One variant, a missense change in DCLRE1C, was linked in a later analysis to TCR beta V- and J-gene trimming. DRB1 had the most TCR associations and HLA-C the fewest, a later analysis found, with rates varying by HLA locus.

This clonotype was obtained from a man aged 35 to 55 in good health and CMV-seropositive. V usage is TRBV7-9 and J usage is TRBJ2-2; D gene unclear. The sample comprised PBMCs. CDR3 sequence (DNA): TGTGCCAGCAGCCCCGGGACCGGGGAGCTGTTTTTT. This gives the protein CASSPGTGELFF. The complete variable domain, with remaining parts taken from reference TRBV7-9 and TRBJ2-2, reads DTGVSQNPRHKITKRGQNVTFRCDPISEHNRLYWYRQTLGQGPEFLTYFQNEAQLEKSRLLSDRFSAERPKGSFSTLEIQRTEQGDSAMYLCASSPGTGELFFGEGSRLTVL.